This passage covers 10 T cell receptor beta chains from one sample sequenced in a study of T cell repertoires in cytomegalovirus infection. TCRdb re-called the reads through MiXCR, storing one row per CDR3 protein. The sample has 500,000 to 600,000 distinct CDR3 sequences, 16% seen once. The sample consisted of CD8+ T cells from PBMCs. All receptors derive from a human donor in good health (CMV status not recorded). Some clones in this sample may be carry-over from other donors' samples.

The chain has TRBV24-1 and TRBJ2-3, with D perhaps TRBD1 (5 bases). V lost 0 bases, J lost 2 bases, and 8 bases lay in between. Germline CDR1 is KGHDR and CDR2 is SFDVKD. The CDR3 has 15 residues. The DNA for the CDR3 is TGTGCCACCAGTGATTTGGACAGTAACACAGATACGCAGTATTTT. This codes for CATSDLDSNTDTQYF.

This clonotype appeared a few times. This rearrangement joins TRBV27 to TRBJ2-3; possibly TRBD2 for D (5 bases). V was clipped by 6 bases and J by 5 bases, with 24 bases between them. CDR1 is MNHEY, CDR2 SMNVEV, per germline (reference sequence). CDR3 length: 17 amino acids. The CDR3 region has the DNA TGTGCCAGCAGAAGTCAGCGGACGAATAGAGGGAGAGATACGCAGTATTTT. Protein product: CASRSQRTNRGRDTQYF.

This clonotype showed up many times. CDR3 in amino acids: CATWSSLGPDNEQFF. DNA for the CDR3: TGTGCCACTTGGAGTAGCCTAGGGCCTGACAATGAGCAGTTCTTC. The chain recombines TRBV19 with TRBJ2-1; no firm D call. The CDR3 consists of 15 residues. Germline V lookup: CDR1 LNHDA, CDR2 SQIVND (reference sequence). V was pared by 10 bases and J by 5 bases, with 21 bases between.

This clonotype was seen ten or more times. The chain couples TRBV7-8 to TRBJ2-3; either TRBD1 or TRBD2 may fit D (5 bases each). Germline V gives CDR1 SGHVS, CDR2 FQNEAQ. The CDR3 has 14 amino acids. The V and J ends lost 5 bases and 2 bases respectively, with 11 bases between them. In nucleotides, the CDR3 is TGTGCCAGCAGCGAACGGGGCGTCACAGATACGCAGTATTTT. The encoded protein is CASSERGVTDTQYF. Filled out from reference TRBV7-8 and TRBJ2-3, the complete variable domain reads GAGVSQSPRYKVAKRGQDVALRCDPISGHVSLFWYQQALGQGPEFLTYFQNEAQLDKSGLPSDRFFAERPEGSVSTLKIQRTQQEDSAVYLCASSERGVTDTQYFGPGTRLTVL.

This clonotype showed up many times. The chain links TRBV15 to TRBJ2-7; D remains ambiguous. Germline assignment: CDR1 LNHNV and CDR2 YYDKDF (reference sequence). Trimming removed 5 bases from V and 6 bases from J, with 11 bases in between. The CDR3 has 12 residues. The CDR3 here is CATSFPTGEQYF. CDR3 DNA sequence: TGTGCCACCAGCTTCCCTACCGGCGAGCAGTACTTC.

Comments on this clonotype: Just one base apart from a much larger clone, this may be a read error. This chain connects TRBV7-9 to TRBJ2-7, with D unresolved. The V and J ends lost 5 bases and 4 bases respectively, with 9 bases between them. The germline V gene has CDR1 SEHNR and CDR2 FQNEAQ (reference sequence). This CDR3 is 12 amino acids long. DNA for the CDR3: TGTGCCAGCAGCCGGACCTATTACGAGCAGTACTTC. It yields the protein CASSRTYYEQYF.

The chain uses TRBV19 and TRBJ2-3; 8 bases align to TRBD2. Per germline, CDR1 LNHDA and CDR2 SQIVND (reference sequence). CDR3 size: 16 residues. The V and J ends lost 3 bases and 2 bases, in that order; junction bases with no gene match: 7. This chain's CDR3 is CASSIVPRGATDTQYF. The CDR3 DNA sequence: TGTGCCAGTAGTATTGTCCCGCGGGGGGCCACAGATACGCAGTATTTT.

The chain is built from TRBV6-2 or TRBV6-3 and TRBJ2-7; D may be TRBD1 (7 bases). Germline V gives CDR1 MNHEY, CDR2 SVGEGT. V was pared by 2 bases and J by 5 bases, with 16 bases between. The CDR3 length is 15 residues. The CDR3 DNA reads as TGTGCCAGCAGTTACGAGGAGGGGGCGGCCCACGAGCAGTACTTC. This sequence encodes CASSYEEGAAHEQYF.

V gene TRBV14 combines with J gene TRBJ2-1, with TRBD2 identical over 10 bases. The germline V gene has CDR1 SGHDN and CDR2 FVKESK. V shed 3 bases and J 3 bases; nucleotides not matched to a gene: 2. The CDR3 length is 15 residues. The CDR3 DNA is TGTGCCAGCAGCCACGGGACTAGCGACTACAATGAGCAGTTCTTC. This translates into CASSHGTSDYNEQFF.

This clonotype was counted between two and nine times. The CDR3 coding sequence is TGTGCCAGCAGTCCCGAGTTCAGACAGGGAAAAAACATTCAGTACTTC. Protein product: CASSPEFRQGKNIQYF. The V and J genes are TRBV28 and TRBJ2-4; 7 nucleotides match TRBD1. V dropped 5 bases and J dropped 4; count of bases not matched to a gene: 11. CDR3 length: 16 amino acids. Looked up from germline, CDR1 is MDHEN and CDR2 is SYDVKM.